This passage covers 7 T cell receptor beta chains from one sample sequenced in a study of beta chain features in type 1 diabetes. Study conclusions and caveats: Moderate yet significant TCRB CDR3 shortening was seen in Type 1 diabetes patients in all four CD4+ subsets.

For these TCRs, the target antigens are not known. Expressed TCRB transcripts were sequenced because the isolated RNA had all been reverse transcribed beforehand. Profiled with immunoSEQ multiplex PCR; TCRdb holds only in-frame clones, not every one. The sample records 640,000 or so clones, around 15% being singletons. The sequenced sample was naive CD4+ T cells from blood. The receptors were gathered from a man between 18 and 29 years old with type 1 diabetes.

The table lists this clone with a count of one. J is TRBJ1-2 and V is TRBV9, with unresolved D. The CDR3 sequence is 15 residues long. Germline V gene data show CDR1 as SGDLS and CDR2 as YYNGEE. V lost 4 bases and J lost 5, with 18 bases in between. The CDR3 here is CASSSPGKGVYGYTF. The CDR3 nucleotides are TGTGCCAGCAGCTCACCGGGGAAAGGAGTATATGGCTACACCTTC.

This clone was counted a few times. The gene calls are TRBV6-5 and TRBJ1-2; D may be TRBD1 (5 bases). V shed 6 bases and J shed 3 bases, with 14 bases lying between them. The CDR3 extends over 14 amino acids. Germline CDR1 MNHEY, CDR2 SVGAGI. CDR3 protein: CASSRDSWDYGYTF. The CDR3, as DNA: TGTGCCAGCAGCCGAGACAGTTGGGACTATGGCTACACCTTC.

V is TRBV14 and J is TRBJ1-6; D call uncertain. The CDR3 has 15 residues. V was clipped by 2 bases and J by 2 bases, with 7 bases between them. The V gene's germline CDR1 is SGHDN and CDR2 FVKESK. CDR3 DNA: TGTGCCAGCAGCCAACGCACAACCTATAATTCACCCCTCCACTTT. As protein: CASSQRTTYNSPLHF.

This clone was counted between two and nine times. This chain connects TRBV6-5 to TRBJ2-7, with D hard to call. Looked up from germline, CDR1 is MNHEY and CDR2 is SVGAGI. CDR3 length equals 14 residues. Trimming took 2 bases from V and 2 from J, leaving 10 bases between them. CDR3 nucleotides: TGTGCCAGCAGTTACGATCCTGACACCTACGAGCAGTACTTC. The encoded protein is CASSYDPDTYEQYF.

Here the CDR3 DNA reads TGTGCCAGCAGTGAAAAGTGGTCCTCGAAGGTGGAGTACTTC. Amino acid sequence: CASSEKWSSKVEYF. This chain joins TRBV2 and TRBJ2-7, with D uncertain. This CDR3 contains 14 residues. Trimming cost V 2 bases and J 11 bases, with 19 bases left between them. Germline CDR1 reads SNHLY; CDR2 reads FYNNEI.

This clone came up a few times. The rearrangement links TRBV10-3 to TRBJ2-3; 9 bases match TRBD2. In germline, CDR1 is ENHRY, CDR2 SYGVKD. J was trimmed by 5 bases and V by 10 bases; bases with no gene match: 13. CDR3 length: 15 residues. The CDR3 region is CASSGSGAPGDTQYF. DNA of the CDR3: TGTGCCAGTAGCGGGAGCGGGGCTCCGGGAGATACGCAGTATTTT.

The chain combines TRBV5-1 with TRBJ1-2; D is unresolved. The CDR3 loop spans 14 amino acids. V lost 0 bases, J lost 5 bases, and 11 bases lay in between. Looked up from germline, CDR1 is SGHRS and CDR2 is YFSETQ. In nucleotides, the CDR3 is TGCGCCAGCAGCTTGGAGGTAGGAGGTTATGGCTACACCTTC. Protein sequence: CASSLEVGGYGYTF.